Shown below are 26 T cell receptor beta chains from a single sample sequenced in a study of T cells in Graves' hyperthyroidism and ophthalmopathy. Amplified TCR beta CDR3 regions came from RNA transcripts. An initial round of RT-PCR targeting the TCR CDR3 relied on the HTBI primer set. Using its own MiXCR run on the multiplex PCR reads, TCRdb lists one record per CDR3 protein. The sample holds roughly 740,000 distinct CDR3 sequences, less than 20% seen once. The specimen was blood. Receptors were obtained from a man aged 18 to 29 with Graves' hyperthyroidism.

This chain joins TRBV6-5 and TRBJ2-7; D might be TRBD1 (6 bases). The CDR3 is made up of 16 amino acids. Deletions cut 0 bases from V and 3 bases from J, with 15 bases between. CDR1 and CDR2 (germline): MNHEY, SVGAGI. CDR3 residues: CASSYSSAGVVYEQYF. In DNA form, the CDR3 reads TGTGCCAGCAGTTACTCGTCGGCAGGGGTTGTCTACGAGCAGTACTTC.

This clonotype was seen more than once but under ten times. This sequence joins TRBV27 and TRBJ2-1; 8 bases align to TRBD2. Per the germline V gene, CDR1 is MNHEY and CDR2 is SMNVEV (reference sequence). Trimming at V came to 0 bases and at J to 6 bases, leaving 13 bases not matched to a gene. CDR3 size: 18 residues. CDR3 protein: CASSLSWGLVFFGNEQFF. CDR3 in DNA: TGTGCCAGCAGTTTATCTTGGGGACTAGTATTCTTCGGCAATGAGCAGTTCTTC.

This clonotype has a count of ten or more. The chain joins TRBV20-1 to TRBJ2-4; maybe TRBD1 (6 bases). The CDR3 is made up of 14 amino acids. Trimming left V 1 base short and J 8 bases short, with 15 bases between. CDR1 and CDR2 (germline): DFQATT, SNEGSKA (reference sequence). The CDR3 nucleotides read TGCAGTGCTAGAGCTAGGACAGCCAGGGACATTCAGTACTTC. Protein: CSARARTARDIQYF.

This clonotype was observed at least ten times. The V and J genes are TRBV12-3 or TRBV12-4 and TRBJ1-2, with D unclear. This CDR3 region has 14 residues. Between the trimmed V and J ends, which lost 6 bases and 0 bases, there was a span of 11 bases. In DNA, the CDR3 is TGTGCCAGCAGCGGACCGAGAGCTAACTATGGCTACACCTTC. This translates into CASSGPRANYGYTF.

The J gene is TRBJ1-2, the V gene TRBV7-3; no clear D gene. Trimming pared 2 bases from V and 8 bases from J, leaving 9 bases between. The CDR3 has 12 residues. The germline V gene encodes CDR1 SGHTA and CDR2 FQGTGA. DNA for the CDR3: TGTGCCAGCAGCTTACCTCACTCGGGCTACACCTTC. As protein: CASSLPHSGYTF.

This chain joins TRBV5-1 and TRBJ1-5, with TRBD1 matching over 11 bases. Germline assignment: CDR1 SGHRS and CDR2 YFSETQ. Trimming cost V 5 bases and J 1 base; bases outside gene matches: 11. There are 18 residues in the CDR3. CDR3 protein: CASRSGTGGDWSNQPQHF. In nucleotides, the CDR3 is TGCGCCAGCAGGTCCGGGACAGGGGGAGATTGGAGCAATCAGCCCCAGCATTTT. The full variable domain, completed using reference TRBV5-1 and TRBJ1-5, is KAGVTQTPRYLIKTRGQQVTLSCSPISGHRSVSWYQQTPGQGLQFLFEYFSETQRNKGNFPGRFSGRQFSNSRSEMNVSTLELGDSALYLCASRSGTGGDWSNQPQHFGDGTRLSIL.

This clonotype was seen many times. The rearrangement uses TRBV15 and TRBJ2-7, with TRBD2 identical over 7 bases. Germline lookup yields CDR1 LNHNV and CDR2 YYDKDF (reference sequence). V gave up 1 base and J gave up 5 bases; unmatched junction bases: 11. The CDR3 length is 16 residues. The DNA for the CDR3 is TGTGCCACCAGCAGAGTAAGAACTGCGGGAGAAAACGAGCAGTACTTC. It encodes CATSRVRTAGENEQYF.

The rearrangement links TRBV27 to TRBJ1-1, with D hard to call. V was cut by 2 bases and J by 4 bases, with 8 bases left in between. CDR3 size: 13 residues. The germline CDR1 and CDR2 sequences are MNHEY and SMNVEV (reference sequence). The CDR3 coding sequence is TGTGCCAGCAGTTTAAAGGTAGCCACTGAAGCTTTCTTT. Amino acids: CASSLKVATEAFF.

This clonotype was recorded at least ten times. This chain joins TRBV28 and TRBJ1-5; TRBD1 is a possible D gene (5 bases). This CDR3 contains 15 residues. The V end lost 3 bases, the J end lost 2 bases, and 11 bases lay between the germline ends. Germline V gene lookup returns CDR1 MDHEN and CDR2 SYDVKM. The CDR3 region has the DNA TGTGCCAGCAGTTTCCCAGGGCCCGGCAATCAGCCCCAGCATTTT. Translating it yields CASSFPGPGNQPQHF.

This clonotype was recorded at least ten times. The CDR3 loop reads CASSQDAGFTYEQYF. The CDR3 DNA follows: TGTGCCAGCAGCCAAGATGCGGGATTCACCTACGAGCAGTACTTC. This rearrangement joins TRBV3-1 to TRBJ2-7; D is possibly TRBD2 (6 bases). Germline values: CDR1 LGHDT, CDR2 YNNKEL (reference sequence). V lost 0 bases to trimming and J lost 2 bases, with 11 bases between them. This CDR3 comprises 15 residues.

The chain joins TRBV6-1 to TRBJ2-3, with 11 bases that match TRBD2. The junction had 12 bases not matched to a gene; V was cut back by 6 bases and J by 4 bases. In germline, CDR1 is MNHNS, CDR2 SASEGT. There are 17 residues in the CDR3. The CDR3 reads CASSSERETSGADTQYF. DNA of the CDR3: TGTGCCAGCAGCTCCGAACGGGAGACTAGCGGGGCAGATACGCAGTATTTT.

The gene calls are TRBV7-3 and TRBJ2-5, with D perhaps TRBD1 or TRBD2 (5 bases each). Germline-derived CDR1 and CDR2 are SGHTA and FQGTGA. The ends were cut back, 5 bases at V and 1 base at J, with 8 bases in the middle. The CDR3 is 13 residues long. CDR3 nucleotide sequence: TGTGCCAGCAGCAACGGGGCCCAAGAGACCCAGTACTTC. Protein sequence: CASSNGAQETQYF.

This clonotype was picked up many times. This chain links TRBV28 with TRBJ2-7, with 9 positions matching TRBD1. This CDR3 is 16 amino acids long. Germline V gene lookup returns CDR1 MDHEN and CDR2 SYDVKM. Trimming at V came to 7 bases and at J to 2 bases, leaving 12 bases not matched to a gene. CDR3 DNA sequence: TGTGCCAGCACTTCACTCGGGACAGGGATCCCCTACGAGCAGTACTTC. Its translation: CASTSLGTGIPYEQYF. The full variable domain, its missing parts supplied by reference TRBV28 and TRBJ2-7, is DVKVTQSSRYLVKRTGEKVFLECVQDMDHENMFWYRQDPGLGLRLIYFSYDVKMKEKGDIPEGYSVSREKKERFSLILESASTNQTSMYLCASTSLGTGIPYEQYFGPGTRLTVT.

Regarding this clonotype: This is likely a read error, given that the CDR3 carries no conserved phenylalanine or tryptophan at its end. The J gene is TRBJ2-7, the V gene TRBV6-5, with 8 positions matching TRBD1. Looked up from germline, CDR1 is MNHEY and CDR2 is SVGAGI. Unmatched junction bases numbered 6, after V lost 2 bases and J lost 3 bases. This CDR3 region has 15 residues. DNA for the CDR3: TGTGCCAGCAGTTACGGACAGGGTAGGGACTACGAGCAGTACCTC. Translated: CASSYGQGRDYEQYL.

This clonotype was seen a handful of times. The chain carries TRBV5-1 and TRBJ1-6; D may be TRBD1 (6 bases). Trimming took off 4 bases at V and 7 bases at J, with 12 bases between the two ends. The germline CDR1 and CDR2 sequences are SGHRS and YFSETQ. The CDR3 spans 14 residues. The CDR3, as DNA: TGCGCCAGCAGCCTTGCGGACAGAAATTCACCCCTCCACTTT. Residues: CASSLADRNSPLHF. Full variable domain (rest looked up from reference TRBV5-1 and TRBJ1-6): KAGVTQTPRYLIKTRGQQVTLSCSPISGHRSVSWYQQTPGQGLQFLFEYFSETQRNKGNFPGRFSGRQFSNSRSEMNVSTLELGDSALYLCASSLADRNSPLHFGNGTRLTVT.

This clonotype was observed many times. The V call is TRBV6-1, the J call TRBJ2-3, with TRBD2 matching 7 bases. This CDR3 is built from 13 residues. CDR1 MNHNS and CDR2 SASEGT come from the germline V gene. J lost 11 bases, V lost 0 bases, and 5 bases had no gene match. The CDR3 sequence: CASSEALAERQYF. The CDR3 bases are TGTGCCAGCAGTGAAGCGCTAGCGGAGCGGCAGTATTTT.

The V gene is TRBV20-1, the J gene TRBJ2-7; D call uncertain. This CDR3 region has 16 residues. Germline CDR1 reads DFQATT; CDR2 reads SNEGSKA (reference sequence). Trimming left V 0 bases short and J 0 bases short, with 15 bases between. CDR3 loop: CSARDRRKPNSYEQYF. Here the CDR3 DNA reads TGCAGTGCTAGAGATCGGAGAAAACCCAACTCCTACGAGCAGTACTTC.

At least ten counts were recorded for this clonotype. The gene calls are TRBV5-1 and TRBJ1-1, with a tentative D call TRBD1 (5 bases). Trimming removed 0 bases at V and 7 bases at J, with 13 bases between. The CDR3 loop spans 14 amino acids. In germline, CDR1 is SGHRS, CDR2 YFSETQ. As DNA, the CDR3 is TGCGCCAGCAGCTTGGGGGGCAGTGGGAGTGAAGCTTTCTTT. Protein product: CASSLGGSGSEAFF.

This clonotype was seen many times. The genes are TRBV20-1 and TRBJ2-7; 9 positions agree with TRBD2. V shed 0 bases and J 7 bases; nucleotides not matched to a gene: 13. The CDR3 runs 16 residues. Germline V gene data show CDR1 as DFQATT and CDR2 as SNEGSKA (reference sequence). Written as DNA, the CDR3 is TGCAGTGCTAGAGATGTGAGCGCGGGAGGGTTGGGGGAGCAGTACTTC. It specifies CSARDVSAGGLGEQYF.

The chain employs TRBV20-1 and TRBJ2-2; 8 bases are shared with TRBD2. The CDR3 has 18 amino acids. V shed 0 bases, J shed 5 bases, and the junction held 14 bases outside the gene matches. CDR1 is DFQATT and CDR2 is SNEGSKA in the germline V gene (reference sequence). The CDR3 here is CSARDAPGLGRGTGELFF. The CDR3 DNA is TGCAGTGCTAGAGACGCACCGGGACTAGGAAGAGGAACCGGGGAGCTGTTTTTT.

The table lists this clonotype with many counts. The genes are TRBV12-3 or TRBV12-4 and TRBJ1-2; no clear D gene. The CDR3 contains 13 residues. The ends were cut back, 8 bases at V and 2 bases at J, with 12 bases in the middle. CDR3 region: CASSPRANYGYTF. The CDR3 bases are TGTGCCAGCTCACCACGGGCGAACTATGGCTACACCTTC.

This clonotype was counted a few times. This could be a read error, since a much larger clone is one nucleotide away. The genes are TRBV9 and TRBJ2-7, with 9 bases fitting TRBD1. The J segment lost 3 bases and the V segment lost 3 bases, leaving 4 bases of the junction unmatched. Germline V lookup: CDR1 SGDLS, CDR2 YYNGEE. CDR3 length: 14 residues. In DNA form, the CDR3 reads TGTGCCAGCAGCGCCCGGGACAGGGACTACGAGCAGTACTTC. Amino acids: CASSARDRDYEQYF.

At least ten counts were recorded for this clonotype. The chain uses TRBV7-2 and TRBJ2-5; 11 nucleotides align to TRBD2. Germline lookup yields CDR1 SGHTA and CDR2 FQGNSA. Germline trimming cut 5 bases from V and 4 bases from J; bases unmatched to any gene: 9. The CDR3 contains 16 residues. The CDR3 sequence: CASSLVLAGGGETQYF. The DNA for the CDR3 is TGTGCCAGCAGCCTGGTGCTAGCGGGAGGTGGAGAGACCCAGTACTTC.

For this clonotype: A read error may be the cause here, since a much bigger clone is one base away. The J gene is TRBJ2-5, the V gene TRBV28, with 12 nucleotides matching TRBD1. The germline V gene has CDR1 MDHEN and CDR2 SYDVKM. The CDR3 contains 16 residues. J lost 4 bases, V lost 3 bases, and 6 bases had no gene match. CDR3 bases: TGTGCCAGCAGTTTGGGGGACAGGGGGCCTGGAGAGACCCAGTACTTC. This gives the protein CASSLGDRGPGETQYF.

This clonotype turned up a few times. The V and J genes are TRBV20-1 and TRBJ2-5, with 7 bases fitting TRBD2. Trimming took 5 bases from V and 4 from J; bases not matched to a gene: 7. This CDR3 is 13 amino acids long. The germline V gene has CDR1 DFQATT and CDR2 SNEGSKA (reference sequence). The CDR3 spells CSALASGRETQYF. DNA for the CDR3: TGCAGTGCTTTGGCTAGCGGACGAGAGACCCAGTACTTC.

There are many counts of this clonotype. The chain combines TRBV28 with TRBJ1-1; possibly TRBD1 for D (6 bases). V dropped 9 bases and J dropped 4 bases, with 12 bases sitting between them. This CDR3 comprises 12 residues. Germline CDR1 reads MDHEN; CDR2 reads SYDVKM. This CDR3 reads CASRGGGTEAFF. The CDR3 DNA reads as TGTGCCAGTAGAGGGGGAGGCACTGAAGCTTTCTTT.